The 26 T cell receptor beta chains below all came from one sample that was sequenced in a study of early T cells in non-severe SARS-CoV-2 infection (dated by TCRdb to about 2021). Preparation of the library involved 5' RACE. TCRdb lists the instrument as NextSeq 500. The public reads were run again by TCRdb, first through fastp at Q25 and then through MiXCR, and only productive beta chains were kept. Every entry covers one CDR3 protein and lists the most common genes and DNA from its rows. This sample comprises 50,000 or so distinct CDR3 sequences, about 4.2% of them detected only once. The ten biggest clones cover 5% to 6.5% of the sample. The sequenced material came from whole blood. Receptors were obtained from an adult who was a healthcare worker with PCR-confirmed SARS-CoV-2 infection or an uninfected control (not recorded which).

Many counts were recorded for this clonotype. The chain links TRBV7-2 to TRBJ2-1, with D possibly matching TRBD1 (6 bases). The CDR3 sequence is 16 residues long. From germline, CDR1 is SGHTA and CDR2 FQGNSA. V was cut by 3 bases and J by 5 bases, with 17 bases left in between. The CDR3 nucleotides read TGTGCCAGCAGCTTCCCATTGGGGGCGGCCAACAATGAGCAGTTCTTC. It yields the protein CASSFPLGAANNEQFF.

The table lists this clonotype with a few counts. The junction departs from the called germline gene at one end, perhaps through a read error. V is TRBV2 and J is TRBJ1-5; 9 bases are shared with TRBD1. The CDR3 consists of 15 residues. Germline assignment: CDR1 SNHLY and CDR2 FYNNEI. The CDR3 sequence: CASRPPGTGPRPQHF. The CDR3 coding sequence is TGTGCCAGCAGGCCTCCCGGGACAGGGCCTCGGCCCCAACATTTT.

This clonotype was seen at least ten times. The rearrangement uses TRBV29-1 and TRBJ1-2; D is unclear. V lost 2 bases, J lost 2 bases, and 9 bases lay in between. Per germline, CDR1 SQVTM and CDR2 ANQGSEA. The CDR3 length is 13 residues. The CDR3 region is CSVERAENYGYTF. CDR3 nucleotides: TGCAGCGTTGAAAGGGCGGAGAACTATGGCTACACCTTC.

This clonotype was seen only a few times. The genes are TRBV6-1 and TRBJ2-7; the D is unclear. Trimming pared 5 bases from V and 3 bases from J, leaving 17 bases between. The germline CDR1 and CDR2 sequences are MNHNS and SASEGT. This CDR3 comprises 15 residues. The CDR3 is CASSLPRSPDYEQYF. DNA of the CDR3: TGTGCCAGCAGTCTTCCTCGATCGCCCGACTACGAGCAGTACTTC.

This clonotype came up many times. DNA of the CDR3: TGCGCCAGCAGCTCTAAGGGACAGGTGGAGCAGTACTTC. Amino acid sequence: CASSSKGQVEQYF. This rearrangement joins TRBV5-1 to TRBJ2-7; 8 bases fit TRBD1. Per germline, CDR1 SGHRS and CDR2 YFSETQ. The V segment lost 3 bases and the J segment 7 bases; nucleotides outside the gene matches: 6. The CDR3 runs to 13 residues.

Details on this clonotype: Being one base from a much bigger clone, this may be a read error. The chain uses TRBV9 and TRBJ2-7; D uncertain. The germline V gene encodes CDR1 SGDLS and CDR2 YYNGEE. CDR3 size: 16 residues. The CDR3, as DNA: TGTGCCAGCAGCAACGCCCCCCAAGGCGCCACCTACAAGCAGTACTTC. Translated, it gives CASSNAPQGATYKQYF.

CDR3 nucleotide sequence: TGCGCCAGCAGCTTGAGAACAGCTAATGAAAAACTGTTTTTT. This codes for CASSLRTANEKLFF. The chain combines TRBV5-1 with TRBJ1-4; D unclear. CDR1 is SGHRS, CDR2 YFSETQ, per germline. Trimming cost V 1 base and J 3 bases, with 7 bases left between them. The CDR3 runs 14 residues.

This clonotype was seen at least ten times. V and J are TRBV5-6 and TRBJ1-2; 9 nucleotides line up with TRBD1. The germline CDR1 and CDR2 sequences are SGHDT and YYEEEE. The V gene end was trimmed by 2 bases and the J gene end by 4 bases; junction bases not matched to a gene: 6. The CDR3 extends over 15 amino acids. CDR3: CASSFRDRVRYGYTF. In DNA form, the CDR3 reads TGTGCCAGCAGCTTCCGGGACAGGGTTCGCTATGGCTACACCTTC.

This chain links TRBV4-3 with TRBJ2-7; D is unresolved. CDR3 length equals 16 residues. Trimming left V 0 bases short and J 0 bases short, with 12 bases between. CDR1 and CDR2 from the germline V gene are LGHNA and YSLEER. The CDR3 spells CASSQDLIGPSYEQYF. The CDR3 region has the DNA TGCGCCAGCAGCCAAGATCTGATAGGGCCCTCCTACGAGCAGTACTTC.

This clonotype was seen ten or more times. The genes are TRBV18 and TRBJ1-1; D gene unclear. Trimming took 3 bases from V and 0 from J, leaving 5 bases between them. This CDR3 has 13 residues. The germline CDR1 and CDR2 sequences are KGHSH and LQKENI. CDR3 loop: CASSPQMNTEAFF. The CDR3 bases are TGTGCCAGCTCACCTCAAATGAACACTGAAGCTTTCTTT.

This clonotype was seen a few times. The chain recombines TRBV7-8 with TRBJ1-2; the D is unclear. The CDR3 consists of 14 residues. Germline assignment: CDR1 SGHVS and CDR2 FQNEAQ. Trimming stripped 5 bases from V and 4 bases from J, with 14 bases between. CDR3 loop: CASSPLRAGYGYTF. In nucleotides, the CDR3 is TGTGCCAGCAGCCCGCTAAGGGCAGGCTATGGCTACACCTTC.

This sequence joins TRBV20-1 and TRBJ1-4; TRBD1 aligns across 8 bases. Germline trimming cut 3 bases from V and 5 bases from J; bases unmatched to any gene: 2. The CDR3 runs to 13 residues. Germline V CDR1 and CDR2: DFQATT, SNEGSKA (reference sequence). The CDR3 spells CSASAGGNEKLFF. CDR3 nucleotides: TGCAGTGCTAGCGCAGGGGGCAATGAAAAACTGTTTTTT.

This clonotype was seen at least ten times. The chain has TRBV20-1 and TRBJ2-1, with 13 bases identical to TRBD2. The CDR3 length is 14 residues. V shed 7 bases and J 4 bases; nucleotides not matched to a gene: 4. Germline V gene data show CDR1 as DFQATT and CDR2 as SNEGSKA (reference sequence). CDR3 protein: CSVPGLAGYNEQFF. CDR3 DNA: TGCAGTGTGCCGGGACTAGCGGGGTACAATGAGCAGTTCTTC.

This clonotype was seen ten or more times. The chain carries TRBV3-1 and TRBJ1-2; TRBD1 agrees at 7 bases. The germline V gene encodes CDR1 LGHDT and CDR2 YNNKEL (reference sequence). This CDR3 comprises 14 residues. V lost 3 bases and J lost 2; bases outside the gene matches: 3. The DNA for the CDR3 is TGTGCCAGCAGCCACCGGACAGGCAACTATGGCTACACCTTC. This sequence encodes CASSHRTGNYGYTF.

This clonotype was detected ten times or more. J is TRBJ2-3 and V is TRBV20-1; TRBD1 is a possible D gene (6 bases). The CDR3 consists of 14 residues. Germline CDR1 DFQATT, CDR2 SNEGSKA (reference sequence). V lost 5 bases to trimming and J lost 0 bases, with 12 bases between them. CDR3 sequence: CSAGPGVSTDTQYF. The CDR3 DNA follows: TGCAGTGCTGGTCCAGGGGTTAGCACAGATACGCAGTATTTT.

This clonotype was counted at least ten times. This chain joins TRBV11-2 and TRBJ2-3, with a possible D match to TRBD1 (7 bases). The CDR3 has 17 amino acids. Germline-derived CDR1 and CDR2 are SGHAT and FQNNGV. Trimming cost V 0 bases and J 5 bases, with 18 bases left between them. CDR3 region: CASSLEVGRGDKDTQYF. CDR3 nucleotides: TGTGCCAGCAGCTTAGAAGTGGGCAGGGGGGACAAAGATACGCAGTATTTT.

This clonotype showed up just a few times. CDR3 nucleotide sequence: TGTGCCAGCAGCCTCTCCGTCGACAGACGCAATCAGCCCCAGCATTTT. Amino acids: CASSLSVDRRNQPQHF. The V gene is TRBV6-6, the J gene TRBJ1-5; maybe TRBD1 (5 bases). Between the trimmed V and J ends, which lost 6 bases and 2 bases, there was a span of 17 bases. The CDR3 length is 16 residues. Looked up from germline, CDR1 is MNHNY and CDR2 is SVGAGI (reference sequence).

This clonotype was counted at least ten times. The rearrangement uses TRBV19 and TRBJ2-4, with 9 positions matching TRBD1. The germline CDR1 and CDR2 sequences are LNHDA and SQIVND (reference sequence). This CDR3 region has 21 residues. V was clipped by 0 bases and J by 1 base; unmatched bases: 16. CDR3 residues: CASSIERWDRVGRTAKNIQYF. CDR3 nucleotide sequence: TGTGCCAGTAGTATAGAGAGGTGGGACAGGGTTGGTCGAACGGCCAAAAACATTCAGTACTTC.

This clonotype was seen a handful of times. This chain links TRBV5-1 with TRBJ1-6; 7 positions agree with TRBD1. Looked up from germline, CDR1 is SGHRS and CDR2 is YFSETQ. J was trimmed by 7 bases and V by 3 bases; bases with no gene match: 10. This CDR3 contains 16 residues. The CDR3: CASSSPPTGKNSPLHF. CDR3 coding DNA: TGCGCCAGCAGCTCCCCCCCGACAGGGAAGAATTCACCCCTCCACTTT.

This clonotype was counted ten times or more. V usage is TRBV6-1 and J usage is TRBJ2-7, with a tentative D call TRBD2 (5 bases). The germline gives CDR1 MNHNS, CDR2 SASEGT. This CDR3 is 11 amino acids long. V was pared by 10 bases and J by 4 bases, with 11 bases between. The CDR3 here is CATEPGYEQYF. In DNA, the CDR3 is TGTGCCACCGAACCGGGGTACGAGCAGTACTTC.

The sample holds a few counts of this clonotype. This CDR3 is CASSYTVNNEQFF. In DNA form, the CDR3 reads TGTGCCAGCAGTTACACGGTTAACAATGAGCAGTTCTTC. The J gene is TRBJ2-1, the V gene TRBV6-2 or TRBV6-3; D gene unclear. The CDR3 consists of 13 residues. Deletions cut 2 bases from V and 5 bases from J, with 7 bases between. Per the germline V gene, CDR1 is MNHEY and CDR2 is SVGEGT.

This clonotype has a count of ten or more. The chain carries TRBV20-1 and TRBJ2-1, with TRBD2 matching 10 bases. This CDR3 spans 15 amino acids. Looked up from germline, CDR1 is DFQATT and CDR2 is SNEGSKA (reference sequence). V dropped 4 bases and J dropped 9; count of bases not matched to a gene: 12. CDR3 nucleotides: TGCAGTGCTATACCTAGCGGGGGAGAATCGGGTGAGCAGTTCTTC. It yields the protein CSAIPSGGESGEQFF.

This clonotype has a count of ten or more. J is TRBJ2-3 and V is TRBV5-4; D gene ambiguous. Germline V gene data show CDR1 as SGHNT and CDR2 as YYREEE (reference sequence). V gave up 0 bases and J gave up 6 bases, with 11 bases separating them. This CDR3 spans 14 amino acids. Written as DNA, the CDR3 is TGTGCCAGCAGCTTGGATTCGCGTTCCGATACGCAGTATTTT. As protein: CASSLDSRSDTQYF.

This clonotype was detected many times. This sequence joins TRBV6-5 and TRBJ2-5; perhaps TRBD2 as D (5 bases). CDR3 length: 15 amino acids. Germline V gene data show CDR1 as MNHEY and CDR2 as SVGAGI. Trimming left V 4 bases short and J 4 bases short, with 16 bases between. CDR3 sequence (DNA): TGTGCCAGCAGTTTTAGCGAGATCGGGCCAGAGACCCAGTACTTC. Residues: CASSFSEIGPETQYF.

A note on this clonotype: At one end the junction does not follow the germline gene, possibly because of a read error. The CDR3 protein is CASSLNGLAGGPVDTQYF. The CDR3 coding sequence is TGTGCTAGCAGCTTAAACGGACTAGCGGGAGGGCCGGTAGATACGCAGTATTTT. This chain links TRBV7-2 with TRBJ2-3, with 15 bases matching TRBD2. Germline CDR1 reads SGHTA; CDR2 reads FQGNSA. CDR3 length: 18 residues.

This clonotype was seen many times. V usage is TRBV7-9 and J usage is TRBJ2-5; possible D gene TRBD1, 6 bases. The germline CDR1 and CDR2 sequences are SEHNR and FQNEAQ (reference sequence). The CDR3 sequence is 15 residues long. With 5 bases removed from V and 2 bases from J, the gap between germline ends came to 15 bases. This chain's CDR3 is CASSTPDRWQETQYF. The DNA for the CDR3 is TGTGCCAGCAGCACTCCCGACAGGTGGCAAGAGACCCAGTACTTC.